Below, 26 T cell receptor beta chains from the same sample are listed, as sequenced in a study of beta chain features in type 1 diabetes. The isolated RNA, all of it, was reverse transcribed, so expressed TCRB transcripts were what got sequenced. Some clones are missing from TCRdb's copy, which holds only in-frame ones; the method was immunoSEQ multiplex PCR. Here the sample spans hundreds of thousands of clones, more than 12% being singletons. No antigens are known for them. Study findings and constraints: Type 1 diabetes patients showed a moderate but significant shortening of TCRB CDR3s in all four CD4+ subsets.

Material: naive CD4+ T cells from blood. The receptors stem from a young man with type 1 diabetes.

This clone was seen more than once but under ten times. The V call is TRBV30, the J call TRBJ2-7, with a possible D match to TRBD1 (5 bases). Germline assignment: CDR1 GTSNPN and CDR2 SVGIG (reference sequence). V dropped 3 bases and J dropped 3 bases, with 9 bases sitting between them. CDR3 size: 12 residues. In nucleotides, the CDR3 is TGTGCCTGGAGCAGGGCCCGCTACGAGCAGTACTTC. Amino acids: CAWSRARYEQYF.

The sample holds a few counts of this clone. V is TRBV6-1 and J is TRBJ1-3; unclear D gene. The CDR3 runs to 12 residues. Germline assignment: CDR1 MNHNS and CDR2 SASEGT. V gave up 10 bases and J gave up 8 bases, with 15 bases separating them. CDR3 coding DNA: TGTGCCACCAGCCGGTACGAGGACACCATATATTTT. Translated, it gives CATSRYEDTIYF.

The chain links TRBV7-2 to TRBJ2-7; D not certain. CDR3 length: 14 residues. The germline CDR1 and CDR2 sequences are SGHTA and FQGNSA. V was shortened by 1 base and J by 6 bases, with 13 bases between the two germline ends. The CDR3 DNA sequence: TGTGCCAGCAGCTTAGATAGGGTTTCCGTCGAGCAGTACTTC. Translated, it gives CASSLDRVSVEQYF.

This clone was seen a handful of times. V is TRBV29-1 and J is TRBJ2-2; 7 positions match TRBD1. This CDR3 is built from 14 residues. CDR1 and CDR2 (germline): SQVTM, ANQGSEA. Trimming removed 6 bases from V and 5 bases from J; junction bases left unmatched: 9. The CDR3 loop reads CSVSRQGGTGELFF. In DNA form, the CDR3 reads TGCAGCGTCTCCCGACAGGGTGGAACCGGGGAGCTGTTTTTT.

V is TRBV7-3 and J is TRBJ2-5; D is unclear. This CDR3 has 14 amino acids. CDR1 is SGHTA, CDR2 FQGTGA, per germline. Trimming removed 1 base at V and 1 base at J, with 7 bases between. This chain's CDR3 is CASSLSHSQETQYF. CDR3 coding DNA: TGTGCCAGCAGCTTAAGTCACAGCCAAGAGACCCAGTACTTC.

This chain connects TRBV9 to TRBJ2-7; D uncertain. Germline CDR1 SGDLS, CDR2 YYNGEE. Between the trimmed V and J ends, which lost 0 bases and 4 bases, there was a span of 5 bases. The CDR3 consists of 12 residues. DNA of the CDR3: TGTGCCAGCAGCGTAGACGGATACGAGCAGTACTTC. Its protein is CASSVDGYEQYF.

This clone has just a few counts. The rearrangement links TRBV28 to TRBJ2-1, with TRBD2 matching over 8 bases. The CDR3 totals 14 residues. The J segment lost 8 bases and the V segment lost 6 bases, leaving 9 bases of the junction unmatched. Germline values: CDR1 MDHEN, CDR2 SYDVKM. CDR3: CASSAPGGSDEQFF. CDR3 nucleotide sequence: TGTGCCAGCAGCGCCCCGGGAGGGAGCGATGAGCAGTTCTTC.

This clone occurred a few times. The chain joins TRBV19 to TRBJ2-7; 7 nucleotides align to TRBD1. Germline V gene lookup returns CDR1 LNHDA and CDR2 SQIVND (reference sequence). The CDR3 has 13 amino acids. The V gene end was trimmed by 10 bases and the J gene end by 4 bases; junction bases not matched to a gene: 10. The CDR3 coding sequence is TGTGCCACGAAGACAGGGAGAGGATACGAGCAGTACTTC. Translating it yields CATKTGRGYEQYF.

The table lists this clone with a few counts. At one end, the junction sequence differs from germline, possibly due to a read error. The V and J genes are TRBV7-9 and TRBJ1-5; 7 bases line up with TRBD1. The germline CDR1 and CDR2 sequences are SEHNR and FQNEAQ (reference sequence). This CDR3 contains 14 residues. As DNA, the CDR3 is TGTGCCAGCAGCCCGAACCCACAGTACGGGACAGTCAATTTT. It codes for CASSPNPQYGTVNF.

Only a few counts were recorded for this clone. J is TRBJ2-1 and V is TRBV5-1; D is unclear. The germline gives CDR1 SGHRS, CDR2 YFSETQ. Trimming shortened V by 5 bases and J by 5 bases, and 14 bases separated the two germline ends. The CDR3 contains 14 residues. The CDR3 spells CASRGALLDNEQFF. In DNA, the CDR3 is TGCGCCAGCAGGGGCGCTCTTCTGGACAATGAGCAGTTCTTC.

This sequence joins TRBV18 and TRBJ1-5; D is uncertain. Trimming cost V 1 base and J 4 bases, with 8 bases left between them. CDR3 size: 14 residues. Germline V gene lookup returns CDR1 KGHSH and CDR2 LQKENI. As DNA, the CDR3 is TGTGCCAGCTCACCACTCTCTCGGAATCAGCCCCAGCATTTT. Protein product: CASSPLSRNQPQHF. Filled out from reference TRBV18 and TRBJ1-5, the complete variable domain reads NAGVMQNPRHLVRRRGQEARLRCSPMKGHSHVYWYRQLPEEGLKFMVYLQKENIIDESGMPKERFSAEFPKEGPSILRIQQVVRGDSAAYFCASSPLSRNQPQHFGDGTRLSIL.

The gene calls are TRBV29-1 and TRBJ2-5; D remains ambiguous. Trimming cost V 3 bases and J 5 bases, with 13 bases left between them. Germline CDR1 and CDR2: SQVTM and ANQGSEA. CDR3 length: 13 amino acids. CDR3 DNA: TGCAGCGTTGAGACCCAGTCCCGGGAGACCCAGTACTTC. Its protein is CSVETQSRETQYF.

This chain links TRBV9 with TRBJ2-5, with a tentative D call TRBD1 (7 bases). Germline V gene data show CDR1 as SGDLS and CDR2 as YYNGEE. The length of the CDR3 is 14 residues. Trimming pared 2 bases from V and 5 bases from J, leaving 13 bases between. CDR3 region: CASSVQGGLETQYF. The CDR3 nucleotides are TGTGCCAGCAGCGTTCAGGGGGGCCTGGAGACCCAGTACTTC.

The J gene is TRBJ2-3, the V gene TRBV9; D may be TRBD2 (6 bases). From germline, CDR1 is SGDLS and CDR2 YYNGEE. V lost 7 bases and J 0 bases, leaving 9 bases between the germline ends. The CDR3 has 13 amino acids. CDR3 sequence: CASAGFSTDTQYF. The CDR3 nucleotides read TGTGCCAGCGCGGGATTTAGCACAGATACGCAGTATTTT.

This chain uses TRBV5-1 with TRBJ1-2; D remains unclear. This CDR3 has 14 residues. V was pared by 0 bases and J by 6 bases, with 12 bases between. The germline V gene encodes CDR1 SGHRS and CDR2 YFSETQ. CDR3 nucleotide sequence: TGCGCCAGCAGCTTGGAGGGAGGCAGAAATGGCTACACCTTC. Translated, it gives CASSLEGGRNGYTF.

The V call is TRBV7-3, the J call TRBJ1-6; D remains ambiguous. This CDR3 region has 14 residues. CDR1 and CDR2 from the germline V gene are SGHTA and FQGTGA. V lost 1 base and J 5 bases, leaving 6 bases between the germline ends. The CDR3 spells CASSLRPNNSPLHF. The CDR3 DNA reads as TGTGCCAGCAGCTTAAGGCCAAATAATTCACCCCTCCACTTT.

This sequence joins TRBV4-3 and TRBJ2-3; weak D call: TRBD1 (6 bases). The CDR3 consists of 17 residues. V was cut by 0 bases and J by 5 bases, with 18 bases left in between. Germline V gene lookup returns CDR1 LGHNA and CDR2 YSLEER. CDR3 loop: CASSQEFRQGQVDTQYF. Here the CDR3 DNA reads TGCGCCAGCAGCCAAGAATTTCGGCAGGGGCAGGTAGATACGCAGTATTTT.

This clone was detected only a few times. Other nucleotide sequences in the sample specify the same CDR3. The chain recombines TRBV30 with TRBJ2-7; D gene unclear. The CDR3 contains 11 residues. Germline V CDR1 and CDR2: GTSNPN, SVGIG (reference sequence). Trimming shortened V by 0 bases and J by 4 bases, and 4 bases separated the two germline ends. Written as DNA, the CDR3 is TGTGCCTGGAGTGTAGGGTACGAGCAGTACTTC. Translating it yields CAWSVGYEQYF.

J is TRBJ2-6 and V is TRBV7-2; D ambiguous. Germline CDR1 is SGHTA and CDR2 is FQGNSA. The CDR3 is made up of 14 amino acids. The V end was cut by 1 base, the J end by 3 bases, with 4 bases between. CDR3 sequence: CASSLGGGANVLTF. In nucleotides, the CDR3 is TGTGCCAGCAGCTTAGGGGGTGGGGCCAACGTCCTGACTTTC.

CDR3 nucleotides: TGTGCCAGCAAAGGAGGCGGGAGCAGATACGAGCAGTACTTC. Encoded protein: CASKGGGSRYEQYF. The chain recombines TRBV28 with TRBJ2-7; 7 bases line up with TRBD2. Germline loops: CDR1 MDHEN, CDR2 SYDVKM. CDR3 size: 14 residues. With V trimmed by 7 bases and J by 4 bases, 10 bases remained unmatched.

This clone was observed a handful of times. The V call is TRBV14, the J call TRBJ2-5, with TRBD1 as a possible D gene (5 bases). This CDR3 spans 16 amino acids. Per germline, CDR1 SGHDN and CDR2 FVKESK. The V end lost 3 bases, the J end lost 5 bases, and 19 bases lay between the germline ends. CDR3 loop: CASSHSDSERPETQYF. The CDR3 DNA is TGTGCCAGCAGCCATTCCGACAGCGAACGCCCCGAGACCCAGTACTTC.

The CDR3 nucleotides are TGTGCCAGTAAAAGCAGAGACACGCGCACAGATACGCAGTATTTT. Translation: CASKSRDTRTDTQYF. The chain couples TRBV19 to TRBJ2-3; no firm D call. The V and J ends lost 7 bases and 1 base respectively, with 15 bases between them. The CDR3 extends over 15 amino acids. CDR1 LNHDA and CDR2 SQIVND come from the germline V gene (reference sequence).

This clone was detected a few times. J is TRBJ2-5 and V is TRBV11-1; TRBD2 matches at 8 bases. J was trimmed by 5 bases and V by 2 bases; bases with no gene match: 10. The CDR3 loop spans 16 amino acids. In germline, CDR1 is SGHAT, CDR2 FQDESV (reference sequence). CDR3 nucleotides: TGTGCCAGCAGCTTAAATCAGCGGGGGCCCGGGGAGACCCAGTACTTC. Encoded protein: CASSLNQRGPGETQYF.

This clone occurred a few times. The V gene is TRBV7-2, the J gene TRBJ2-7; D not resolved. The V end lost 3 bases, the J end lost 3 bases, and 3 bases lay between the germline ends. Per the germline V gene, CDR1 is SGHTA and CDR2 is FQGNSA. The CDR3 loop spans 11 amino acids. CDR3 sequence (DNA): TGTGCCAGCAGCTTTCTCTACGAGCAGTACTTC. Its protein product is CASSFLYEQYF.

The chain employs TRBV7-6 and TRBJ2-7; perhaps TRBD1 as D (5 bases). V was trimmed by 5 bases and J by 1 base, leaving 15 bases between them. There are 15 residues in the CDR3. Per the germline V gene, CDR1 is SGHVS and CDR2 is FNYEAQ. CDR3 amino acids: CASSAPGSGSYEQYF. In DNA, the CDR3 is TGTGCCAGCAGCGCTCCAGGGTCCGGTTCCTACGAGCAGTACTTC.

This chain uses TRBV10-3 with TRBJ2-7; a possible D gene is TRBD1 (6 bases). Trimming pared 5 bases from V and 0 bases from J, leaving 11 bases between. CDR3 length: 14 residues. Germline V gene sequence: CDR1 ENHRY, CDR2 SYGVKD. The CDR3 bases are TGTGCCATCAGTTGGGACACCCTCTCCTACGAGCAGTACTTC. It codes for CAISWDTLSYEQYF.